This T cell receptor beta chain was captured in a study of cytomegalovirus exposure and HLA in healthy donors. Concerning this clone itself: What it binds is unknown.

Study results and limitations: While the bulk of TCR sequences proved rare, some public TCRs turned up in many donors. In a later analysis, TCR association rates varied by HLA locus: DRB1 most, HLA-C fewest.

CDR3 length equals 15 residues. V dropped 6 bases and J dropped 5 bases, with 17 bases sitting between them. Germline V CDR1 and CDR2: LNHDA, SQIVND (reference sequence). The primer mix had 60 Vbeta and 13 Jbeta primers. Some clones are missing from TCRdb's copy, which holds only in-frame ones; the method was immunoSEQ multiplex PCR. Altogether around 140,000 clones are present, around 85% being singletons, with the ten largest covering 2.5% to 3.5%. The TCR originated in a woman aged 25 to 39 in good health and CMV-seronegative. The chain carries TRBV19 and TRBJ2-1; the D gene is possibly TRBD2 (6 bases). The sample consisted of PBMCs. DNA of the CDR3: TGTGCCAGTAGAATCATCCATACTAGCAACAATGAGCAGTTCTTC. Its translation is CASRIIHTSNNEQFF.